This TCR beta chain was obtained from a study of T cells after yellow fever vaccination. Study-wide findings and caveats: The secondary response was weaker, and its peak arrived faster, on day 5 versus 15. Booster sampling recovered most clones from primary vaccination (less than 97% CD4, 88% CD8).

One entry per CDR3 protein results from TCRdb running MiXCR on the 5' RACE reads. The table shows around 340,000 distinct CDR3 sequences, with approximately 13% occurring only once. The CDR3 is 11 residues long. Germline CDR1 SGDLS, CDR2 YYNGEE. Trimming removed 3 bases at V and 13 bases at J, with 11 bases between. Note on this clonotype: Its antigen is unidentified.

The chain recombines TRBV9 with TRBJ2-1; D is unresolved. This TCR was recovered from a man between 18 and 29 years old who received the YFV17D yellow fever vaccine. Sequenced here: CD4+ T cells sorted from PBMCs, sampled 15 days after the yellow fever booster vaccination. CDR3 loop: CASSAHSEQFF. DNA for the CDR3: TGTGCCAGCAGCGCCCACAGTGAACAGTTCTTC.